The present T cell receptor (beta chain) was sequenced within a study of OX40 agonist ivuxolimab in advanced cancers. In the study overall: It was ivuxolimab, an agonistic anti-OX40 (CD134) antibody, that patients were treated with.

Repertoires were generated with immunoSEQ multiplex PCR, while TCRdb's copy carries only in-frame clones and drops some. In the table there are some 77,000 clones, about 90% of which are singletons. Notes on the study in general: Researchers did not establish what antigens the expanded peripheral T cells target. At doses 0.1 to 3.0 mg/kg, CD4+ and CD8+ clones expanded.

A note on this clone: What it recognizes is unknown.

V lost 3 bases and J lost 1, with 10 bases in between. There are 15 residues in the CDR3. In germline, CDR1 is KGHSH, CDR2 LQKENI. The chain uses TRBV18 and TRBJ1-5; no clear D gene. The sequenced sample was CD4+ or CD8+ T cells sorted from blood, obtained in a trial of the OX40 agonist ivuxolimab. The clonotype was recovered from an adult with an advanced solid tumor such as melanoma, head and neck, liver or kidney cancer. CDR3 amino acids: CASSPESGSNQPQHF. The CDR3 bases are TGTGCCAGCTCACCCGAGAGCGGGAGCAATCAGCCCCAGCATTTT.